A single sample gave rise to the 18 T cell receptor beta chains below, sequenced in a study of T cell responses to AZD1222 COVID-19 vaccine. Only in-frame clones appear in the TCRdb table, and some are missing; sequencing was by immunoSEQ multiplex PCR. The table includes about 98,000 clones, about 90% detected once. The source material was peripheral blood, sampled on day 0 of MenACWY control vaccination. These receptors originate from an adult in good health.

The chain carries TRBV7-7 and TRBJ2-1; 13 nucleotides align to TRBD2. Germline CDR1 SSHAT, CDR2 FNYEAQ (reference sequence). The CDR3 is 15 amino acids. The V segment lost 1 base and the J segment 8 bases; nucleotides outside the gene matches: 2. The CDR3 loop reads CASSLGLAGGDEQFF. CDR3 sequence (DNA): TGTGCCAGCAGCTTAGGACTAGCGGGGGGCGATGAGCAGTTCTTC.

This clone was seen more than once but under ten times. V is TRBV7-9 and J is TRBJ2-1; TRBD1 matches at 7 bases. The CDR3 covers 17 residues. Germline trimming cut 5 bases from V and 4 bases from J; bases unmatched to any gene: 14. In germline, CDR1 is SEHNR, CDR2 FQNEAQ (reference sequence). The CDR3 loop is CASSLLHNRDRYNEQFF. CDR3 coding DNA: TGTGCCAGCAGCCTCCTCCACAACCGGGACAGATACAATGAGCAGTTCTTC.

The CDR3 protein is CASRRGGQGTDTQYF. The CDR3 DNA reads as TGTGCCAGCAGGCGGGGGGGACAGGGCACAGATACGCAGTATTTT. The chain recombines TRBV7-2 with TRBJ2-3; D might be TRBD2 (9 bases). This CDR3 comprises 15 residues. The germline gives CDR1 SGHTA, CDR2 FQGNSA. V lost 6 bases to trimming and J lost 1 base, with 14 bases between them.

This clone was counted once. The chain combines TRBV2 with TRBJ2-4, with D tentatively TRBD2 (5 bases). This CDR3 is built from 17 residues. Germline V gene sequence: CDR1 SNHLY, CDR2 FYNNEI. The germline V and J ends were trimmed by 0 bases and 0 bases, with 12 bases remaining between them. CDR3 in DNA: TGTGCCAGCAGTGAAGCTCAGAGGGATCTAGCCAAAAACATTCAGTACTTC. This codes for CASSEAQRDLAKNIQYF.

The V gene is TRBV2, the J gene TRBJ2-2; no definite D call. The germline V gene has CDR1 SNHLY and CDR2 FYNNEI. The CDR3 covers 14 residues. Trimming took 2 bases from V and 2 from J, leaving 6 bases between them. CDR3 loop: CASSERENTGELFF. For the CDR3, the DNA is TGTGCCAGCAGTGAAAGGGAAAACACCGGGGAGCTGTTTTTT.

This clone was counted only a few times. This chain uses TRBV5-4 with TRBJ2-1; D is undetermined. V was clipped by 2 bases and J by 0 bases, with 9 bases between them. CDR1 is SGHNT, CDR2 YYREEE, per germline (reference sequence). The CDR3 spans 15 residues. The CDR3 sequence: CASSFSRSSYNEQFF. In DNA, the CDR3 is TGTGCCAGCAGCTTTTCCCGGAGCTCCTACAATGAGCAGTTCTTC.

The CDR3 region is CASRARTAERYEQYF. CDR3 nucleotide sequence: TGTGCCAGCAGAGCAAGGACAGCGGAACGCTACGAGCAGTACTTC. The chain recombines TRBV6-5 with TRBJ2-7; possibly TRBD1 for D (6 bases). Trimming shortened V by 6 bases and J by 3 bases, and 18 bases separated the two germline ends. CDR1 and CDR2 from the germline V gene are MNHEY and SVGAGI. The CDR3 is 15 amino acids.

The rearrangement links TRBV5-8 to TRBJ2-3; TRBD2 aligns across 7 bases. The CDR3 runs to 12 residues. V lost 3 bases, J lost 8 bases, and 3 bases stayed unmatched. Germline V gene sequence: CDR1 SGHTS, CDR2 YDEGEE. The CDR3 nucleotides are TGTGCCAGCAGCTGGGGGGGGGTTACGCAGTATTTT. Translating it yields CASSWGGVTQYF.

The chain carries TRBV5-1 and TRBJ1-3, with a tentative D call TRBD1 (5 bases). CDR1 SGHRS and CDR2 YFSETQ come from the germline V gene. This CDR3 has 15 residues. V was trimmed by 4 bases and J by 0 bases, leaving 11 bases between them. The chain's CDR3 is CASSTGTASGNTIYF. The CDR3 DNA sequence: TGCGCCAGCAGCACGGGGACGGCCTCTGGAAACACCATATATTTT.

This rearrangement joins TRBV12-3 or TRBV12-4 to TRBJ1-2; no definite D call. Between the trimmed V and J ends, which lost 8 bases and 8 bases, there was a span of 15 bases. The CDR3 totals 12 residues. This chain's CDR3 is CASGRGTDGYTF. DNA for the CDR3: TGTGCCAGCGGCCGTGGTACGGACGGCTACACCTTC.

V usage is TRBV5-1 and J usage is TRBJ1-2, with 8 bases lining up with TRBD1. The J segment lost 8 bases and the V segment lost 6 bases, leaving 12 bases of the junction unmatched. This CDR3 spans 14 amino acids. CDR1 is SGHRS, CDR2 YFSETQ, per germline. The CDR3 here is CASTTGGQGKGYTF. CDR3 nucleotides: TGCGCCAGCACCACAGGCGGACAGGGAAAAGGCTACACCTTC.

The gene calls are TRBV5-5 and TRBJ1-5; no clear D. The length of the CDR3 is 15 residues. Germline V CDR1 and CDR2: SGHKS, YYEKEE (reference sequence). Trimming took off 0 bases at V and 4 bases at J, with 11 bases between the two ends. The CDR3 reads CASSLESYDNQPQHF. CDR3 DNA sequence: TGTGCCAGCAGCTTGGAGTCGTACGATAATCAGCCCCAGCATTTT.

The chain recombines TRBV13 with TRBJ1-6; 10 bases are shared with TRBD1. Germline V gives CDR1 PRHDT, CDR2 FYEKMQ (reference sequence). CDR3 length: 17 amino acids. Trimming at V came to 6 bases and at J to 0 bases, leaving 5 bases not matched to a gene. CDR3 DNA sequence: TGTGCCAGCAGGCGACAGGGGGCAGGCTCCTATAATTCACCCCTCCACTTT. Its protein is CASRRQGAGSYNSPLHF.

J is TRBJ1-6 and V is TRBV27; perhaps TRBD1 as D (5 bases). The CDR3 sequence is 15 residues long. Germline V gene sequence: CDR1 MNHEY, CDR2 SMNVEV (reference sequence). V was trimmed by 5 bases and J by 7 bases, leaving 15 bases between them. CDR3 sequence: CASSHFGGINSPLHF. The CDR3 bases are TGTGCCAGCAGTCACTTTGGGGGAATCAATTCACCCCTCCACTTT.

The rearrangement uses TRBV29-1 and TRBJ2-5; 12 positions match TRBD1. Trimming cost V 7 bases and J 5 bases; bases outside gene matches: 8. Per germline, CDR1 SQVTM and CDR2 ANQGSEA. The CDR3 length is 14 residues. For the CDR3, the DNA is TGCAGCGCCGAATCCGGGACAGGGGGCGAGACCCAGTACTTC. Translated, it gives CSAESGTGGETQYF.

This chain joins TRBV2 and TRBJ1-6; possibly TRBD1 for D (5 bases). This CDR3 has 15 residues. V was clipped by 7 bases and J by 9 bases, with 19 bases between them. Germline-derived CDR1 and CDR2 are SNHLY and FYNNEI. In DNA form, the CDR3 reads TGTGCCAGCAATTCCGGGGCCTCGAAAGGTTCACCCCTCCACTTT. Translating it yields CASNSGASKGSPLHF.

This clone has a handful of counts. The V call is TRBV7-2, the J call TRBJ1-5; D may be TRBD1 (6 bases). From germline, CDR1 is SGHTA and CDR2 FQGNSA. V was trimmed by 1 base and J by 3 bases, leaving 16 bases between them. The CDR3 totals 17 residues. Here the CDR3 DNA reads TGTGCCAGCAGCTTAGAGGGGGGAGGGGTCATCAATCAGCCCCAGCATTTT. This translates into CASSLEGGGVINQPQHF.

The rearrangement links TRBV19 to TRBJ1-1, with D possibly matching TRBD1 (6 bases). CDR1 and CDR2 (germline): LNHDA, SQIVND (reference sequence). CDR3 length equals 15 residues. Trimming shortened V by 5 bases and J by 0 bases, and 13 bases separated the two germline ends. The CDR3 spells CASSPRTVMNTEAFF. CDR3 sequence (DNA): TGTGCCAGTAGTCCACGGACAGTTATGAACACTGAAGCTTTCTTT.